The 25 T cell receptor beta chains below were found in one sample sequenced in a study of PD-L1 blockade in urothelial cancer. Specified time point: pretreatment peripheral blood. Generated by immunoSEQ multiplex PCR, the TCRdb table keeps only in-frame clones and is missing some. This sample has more than 90,000 clones, with around nine tenths found just once. The material was PBMCs, obtained around atezolizumab (anti-PD-L1) treatment. The receptor source for this set is a man aged 55 to 69 with urothelial cancer.

V usage is TRBV5-5 and J usage is TRBJ2-7, with D perhaps matching TRBD1 (5 bases). CDR3 length: 15 amino acids. Trimming left V 1 base short and J 2 bases short, with 13 bases between. From germline, CDR1 is SGHKS and CDR2 YYEKEE (reference sequence). The DNA for the CDR3 is TGTGCCAGCAGCTTGATAGGGGCGCTTCCCTACGAGCAGTACTTC. It yields the protein CASSLIGALPYEQYF.

This clone is a singleton in its sample. The chain employs TRBV7-9 and TRBJ2-7, with TRBD2 matching over 7 bases. CDR3 size: 15 residues. Trimming at V came to 3 bases and at J to 7 bases, leaving 12 bases not matched to a gene. CDR1 and CDR2 from the germline V gene are SEHNR and FQNEAQ (reference sequence). This chain's CDR3 is CASSFQGGAVREQYF. The CDR3 coding sequence is TGTGCCAGCAGCTTCCAGGGAGGGGCGGTGAGGGAGCAGTACTTC.

V and J are TRBV4-3 and TRBJ1-1, with no clear D. The CDR3 contains 14 residues. Trimming took 2 bases from V and 1 from J, leaving 8 bases between them. Germline V gene data show CDR1 as LGHNA and CDR2 as YSLEER. The DNA for the CDR3 is TGCGCCAGCAGCCAACTAGAGGAGAACACTGAAGCTTTCTTT. It yields the protein CASSQLEENTEAFF.

This clone was detected only a few times. V and J are TRBV29-1 and TRBJ1-2, with TRBD1 matching over 8 bases. The CDR3 is 14 residues long. CDR1 and CDR2 from the germline V gene are SQVTM and ANQGSEA. V trimming: 5 bases; J trimming: 4 bases; junction bases outside the gene matches: 9. CDR3 DNA sequence: TGCAGCGTTATTTCAGGGGGCTGGGGCTATGGCTACACCTTC. Translating gives CSVISGGWGYGYTF.

This chain links TRBV19 with TRBJ2-3; 12 bases are shared with TRBD2. Germline assignment: CDR1 LNHDA and CDR2 SQIVND (reference sequence). V was clipped by 0 bases and J by 4 bases; unmatched bases: 5. There are 17 residues in the CDR3. The CDR3: CASSIETSGRTPDTQYF. In DNA form, the CDR3 reads TGTGCCAGTAGTATAGAGACTAGCGGGAGAACCCCAGATACGCAGTATTTT.

The rearrangement links TRBV2 to TRBJ2-1; 13 bases match TRBD2. The CDR3 contains 17 residues. The J segment lost 9 bases and the V segment lost 2 bases, leaving 10 bases of the junction unmatched. CDR1 is SNHLY, CDR2 FYNNEI, per germline. The CDR3 DNA is TGTGCCAGCAGTGAAAGGCGAGCTGGACTAGCGGGAGTTGAGCAGTTCTTC. It codes for CASSERRAGLAGVEQFF.

This sequence joins TRBV18 and TRBJ1-2, with D hard to call. The CDR3 loop spans 17 amino acids. From germline, CDR1 is KGHSH and CDR2 LQKENI. V gave up 0 bases and J gave up 2 bases, with 16 bases separating them. The CDR3 loop is CASSPPSPRDSNYGYTF. CDR3 nucleotide sequence: TGTGCCAGCTCACCACCGAGTCCCCGCGATTCAAACTATGGCTACACCTTC.

This rearrangement joins TRBV5-1 to TRBJ2-2, with D possibly TRBD2 on 6 matching bases. Trimming stripped 0 bases from V and 6 bases from J, with 12 bases between. Germline CDR1 reads SGHRS; CDR2 reads YFSETQ. CDR3 size: 15 residues. CDR3 bases: TGCGCCAGCAGCTTGGGACTAGAATTATCCGGGGAGCTGTTTTTT. Protein sequence: CASSLGLELSGELFF.

V usage is TRBV10-2 and J usage is TRBJ1-1, with TRBD1 identical over 10 bases. CDR1 and CDR2 from the germline V gene are WSHSY and SAAADI. CDR3 length equals 16 residues. With 6 bases clipped from V and 4 bases from J, the junction kept 11 bases outside the gene matches. As DNA, the CDR3 is TGCGCCAGCAGGGACAGGGTCGGGACAGGGGTCACTGAAGCTTTCTTT. As protein: CASRDRVGTGVTEAFF.

The chain couples TRBV30 to TRBJ1-1; TRBD1 might be the D (5 bases). Trimming removed 0 bases from V and 4 bases from J, with 12 bases in between. The V gene's germline CDR1 is GTSNPN and CDR2 SVGIG (reference sequence). CDR3 length: 14 amino acids. CDR3 DNA: TGTGCCTGGAGTGTACGTCAGGGTAGCACTGAAGCTTTCTTT. Protein sequence: CAWSVRQGSTEAFF. The full variable domain, with the rest looked up from reference TRBV30 and TRBJ1-1, is SQTIHQWPATLVQPVGSPLSLECTVEGTSNPNLYWYRQAAGRGLQLLFYSVGIGQISSEVPQNLSASRPQDRQFILSSKKLLLSDSGFYLCAWSVRQGSTEAFFGQGTRLTVV.

The rearrangement joins TRBV28 to TRBJ1-2; D gene ambiguous. The CDR3 contains 14 residues. Trimming cost V 6 bases and J 8 bases, with 19 bases left between them. Germline CDR1 and CDR2: MDHEN and SYDVKM. The CDR3 region has the DNA TGTGCCAGCAGCCCCCCTATAGCCCAGATGGGCTACACCTTC. Encoded protein: CASSPPIAQMGYTF.

The rearrangement links TRBV10-3 to TRBJ1-1, with TRBD1 matching 7 bases. Trimming cost V 7 bases and J 0 bases; bases outside gene matches: 11. The germline V gene has CDR1 ENHRY and CDR2 SYGVKD. The length of the CDR3 is 16 residues. The CDR3 spells CAITSEPGQMNTEAFF. The CDR3 nucleotides read TGTGCCATCACTAGTGAACCGGGACAGATGAACACTGAAGCTTTCTTT.

The genes are TRBV4-1 and TRBJ1-1; the match to TRBD1 covers 8 bases. The ends lost 2 bases at V and 1 base at J; junction bases unmatched: 3. Germline V gives CDR1 MGHRA, CDR2 YSYEKL. CDR3 length equals 15 residues. The CDR3 sequence: CASSQTQGENTEAFF. The CDR3, as DNA: TGCGCCAGCAGCCAAACACAGGGGGAGAACACTGAAGCTTTCTTT.

The rearrangement uses TRBV30 and TRBJ1-1, with D possibly TRBD1 on 5 matching bases. Looked up from germline, CDR1 is GTSNPN and CDR2 is SVGIG (reference sequence). The CDR3 totals 14 residues. V lost 0 bases to trimming and J lost 3 bases, with 11 bases between them. CDR3 nucleotide sequence: TGTGCCTGGAGTGTACGTGCGGGGGACACTGAAGCTTTCTTT. Its translation is CAWSVRAGDTEAFF. Drawing the rest from reference TRBV30 and TRBJ1-1, the complete variable domain is SQTIHQWPATLVQPVGSPLSLECTVEGTSNPNLYWYRQAAGRGLQLLFYSVGIGQISSEVPQNLSASRPQDRQFILSSKKLLLSDSGFYLCAWSVRAGDTEAFFGQGTRLTVV.

The CDR3 nucleotides read TGTGCCAGCTCCCCAAACGACAGGGAAAAACTGTTTTTT. It is translated as CASSPNDREKLFF. The V and J genes are TRBV18 and TRBJ1-4, with a weak D call TRBD1 (6 bases). V was clipped by 6 bases and J by 8 bases, with 13 bases between them. CDR3 length: 13 residues. The germline V gene encodes CDR1 KGHSH and CDR2 LQKENI.

The chain joins TRBV2 to TRBJ2-3; 9 bases map to TRBD2. This CDR3 contains 15 residues. Germline CDR1 reads SNHLY; CDR2 reads FYNNEI. The junction had 5 bases not matched to a gene; V was cut back by 7 bases and J by 0 bases. CDR3: CASTLLAGSTDTQYF. The CDR3 DNA sequence: TGTGCCAGCACCCTTCTAGCGGGAAGCACAGATACGCAGTATTTT.

The gene calls are TRBV6-1 and TRBJ2-1; TRBD1 aligns across 7 bases. The V gene end was trimmed by 7 bases and the J gene end by 3 bases; junction bases not matched to a gene: 6. This CDR3 is 14 amino acids long. Germline V gene sequence: CDR1 MNHNS, CDR2 SASEGT. CDR3 loop: CASIRQGVYNEQFF. The CDR3 bases are TGTGCCAGCATTAGACAGGGAGTCTACAATGAGCAGTTCTTC.

This clone came up a few times. J is TRBJ1-1 and V is TRBV25-1; D gene ambiguous. Per the germline V gene, CDR1 is MGHDK and CDR2 is SYGVNS. Trimming removed 6 bases at V and 4 bases at J, with 12 bases between. The CDR3 is 13 amino acids. The CDR3 sequence is CASSVGDLTEAFF. The CDR3 DNA reads as TGTGCCAGCAGCGTGGGAGATCTCACTGAAGCTTTCTTT.

This sequence joins TRBV7-2 and TRBJ1-4; 7 bases agree with TRBD1. The length of the CDR3 is 14 residues. The trim removed 7 bases at V and 7 bases at J, leaving 9 bases unmatched. Germline V lookup: CDR1 SGHTA, CDR2 FQGNSA. CDR3 nucleotides: TGTGCCAGCACCGACAGGGCCGGGAGTGAAAAACTGTTTTTT. Translation: CASTDRAGSEKLFF.

As DNA, the CDR3 is TGTGCCAGCAGCTTATGGAGCCAGGGAGAGACCCAGTACTTC. Its translation: CASSLWSQGETQYF. The chain joins TRBV7-2 to TRBJ2-5, with TRBD1 as a possible D gene (5 bases). V was trimmed by 2 bases and J by 4 bases, leaving 11 bases between them. Germline CDR1 is SGHTA and CDR2 is FQGNSA. The CDR3 runs 14 residues. The full variable domain, with the rest looked up from reference TRBV7-2 and TRBJ2-5, is GAGVSQSPSNKVTEKGKDVELRCDPISGHTALYWYRQSLGQGLEFLIYFQGNSAPDKSGLPSDRFSAERTGGSVSTLTIQRTQQEDSAVYLCASSLWSQGETQYFGPGTRLLVL.

The chain carries TRBV27 and TRBJ2-5; D not resolved. Per the germline V gene, CDR1 is MNHEY and CDR2 is SMNVEV (reference sequence). The CDR3 runs to 13 residues. The V end was cut by 4 bases, the J end by 0 bases, with 6 bases between. The CDR3 reads CASSSAYQETQYF. In nucleotides, the CDR3 is TGTGCCAGCAGTTCAGCGTACCAAGAGACCCAGTACTTC.

The V and J genes are TRBV23-1 and TRBJ2-7; the match to TRBD1 covers 7 bases. TRBV23-1 is recorded as an ORF, its role being uncertain. V shed 3 bases, J shed 5 bases, and the junction held 7 bases outside the gene matches. The CDR3 has 14 residues. CDR3 protein: CASSHLDRVHEQYF. The CDR3 region has the DNA TGCGCCAGCAGTCATCTCGACAGGGTCCACGAGCAGTACTTC.

The rearrangement uses TRBV6-5 and TRBJ1-4; D gene uncertain. CDR3 length: 15 amino acids. Trimming pared 5 bases from V and 11 bases from J, leaving 21 bases between. Germline V gene data show CDR1 as MNHEY and CDR2 as SVGAGI. Written as DNA, the CDR3 is TGTGCCAGCAGTAAGTCGCCGCCGGCGGAAAAGAAACTGTTTTTT. This sequence encodes CASSKSPPAEKKLFF.

The gene calls are TRBV21-1 and TRBJ2-5; TRBD2 is the table's D call and was not checked against the DNA. TRBV21-1 is marked as a pseudogene. CDR3 size: 16 residues. The CDR3 spells CASSAGASGGRETQYF. Here the CDR3 DNA reads TGTGCCAGCAGCGCTGGGGCTAGCGGGGGCCGGGAGACCCAGTACTTC.

DNA of the CDR3: TGCAGCGTCGGGACTAGCGGGGGTTCAGATACGCAGTATTTT. Translating it yields CSVGTSGGSDTQYF. The rearrangement links TRBV29-1 to TRBJ2-3; 14 nucleotides line up with TRBD2. CDR1 and CDR2 (germline): SQVTM, ANQGSEA. V shed 6 bases and J 4 bases; nucleotides not matched to a gene: 3. The CDR3 totals 14 residues.